This T cell receptor beta chain was sequenced for a study of shared clonotypes between healthy human individuals. Study background: The study used three CD4 naive, three CD4 memory, two CD8 naive and one CD8 memory plate per donor.

Repertoires were generated with immunoSEQ multiplex PCR, while TCRdb's copy carries only in-frame clones and drops some. The data hold 2 million to 2.5 million clones, with 90% to 96% observed a single time. V was pared by 3 bases and J by 3 bases, with 17 bases of the junction left unmatched. The CDR3 totals 19 residues. Germline CDR1 reads LNHDA; CDR2 reads SQIVND (reference sequence). The sequence derives from a man younger than 35 in good health. The chain couples TRBV19 to TRBJ1-5; 7 bases fit TRBD1. Specimen: naive CD4+ T cells sorted from blood. Subset reported: CD45RA+ positively selected. The CDR3 DNA reads as TGTGCCAGTAGTATTTGGATAGGGGGCACGGTGAGGTCCAATCAGCCCCAGCATTTT. Its protein product is CASSIWIGGTVRSNQPQHF. The entire variable domain, with the rest obtained from reference TRBV19 and TRBJ1-5, is as follows: DGGITQSPKYLFRKEGQNVTLSCEQNLNHDAMYWYRQDPGQGLRLIYYSQIVNDFQKGDIAEGYSVSREKKESFPLTVTSAQKNPTAFYLCASSIWIGGTVRSNQPQHFGDGTRLSIL.